This T cell receptor (beta chain) was sequenced during a study of identical twins. Healthy Caucasians were all of the donors. Trimming took 3 bases from V and 0 from J, leaving 9 bases between them. The CDR3 is made up of 15 amino acids. Per germline, CDR1 MDHEN and CDR2 SYDVKM. For this clonotype: The target antigen is unknown.

TCRdb passed the 5' RACE reads through MiXCR, listing each CDR3 protein once. Seen here are about 1.7 million distinct CDR3 sequences, about 32% observed once, and the top ten hold about 0.25%. Overall study findings and caveats: For out-of-frame alpha sequences shared by twins, low generation probability was in excess. For cord blood, abundant beta clonotypes had fewer insertions, unlike memory repertoires, which showed none. Beta out-of-frame sequences displayed a weaker excess of sharing between twins.

The specimen sequenced was cord blood. This TCR was sampled from a newborn girl in good health. The chain couples TRBV28 to TRBJ1-5; D is uncertain. The CDR3 loop is CASSFLMDSNQPQHF. CDR3 nucleotides: TGTGCCAGCAGTTTCCTGATGGATAGCAATCAGCCCCAGCATTTT.